This is a list of T cell receptor beta chains from one sample in a study of shared clonotypes between healthy human individuals. Data came from immunoSEQ multiplex PCR; TCRdb stores just in-frame clones and leaves some out. The sample has some 2 million clones; roughly 95% are singletons. What was sequenced was naive CD8+ T cells sorted from blood. These receptors all stem from a man between 18 and 29 years old in good health. Each CDR3 is given with its conserved first and last residue. The D gene is left open where the match is weak. Rows give clone size only sometimes, using once, few, many, or a class for an expanded clone.

j_call d_call clone_size v_call cdr3_nt cdr3_aa
TRBJ2-1 NA NA TRBV9 TGTGCCAGCAGCGCGCCCCCCGGTGATCACAATGAGCAGTTCTTC CASSAPPGDHNEQFF
TRBJ1-1 NA NA TRBV4-1 TGCGCCAGCAGCCAAGATCGCGGGTTCACTGAAGCTTTCTTT CASSQDRGFTEAFF
TRBJ2-5 NA NA TRBV5-6 TGTGCCAGCAGCTCGGGCCCATTTACCCAAGAGACCCAGTACTTC CASSSGPFTQETQYF
TRBJ2-7 NA few TRBV6-1 TGTGCCAGCAGGCGTTCGGGGACCTACGAGCAGTACTTC CASRRSGTYEQYF
TRBJ2-7 TRBD1 once TRBV30 TGTGCCTGGGGGAACCGGGACAGGGCCCACGAGCAGTACTTC CAWGNRDRAHEQYF
TRBJ1-6 NA few TRBV27 TGTGCCAGCAGTTTATTGCCAGGGGAGGTTACTTCACCCCTCCACTTT CASSLLPGEVTSPLHF
TRBJ2-5 NA NA TRBV10-3 TGTGCCATCAGTGAGGGCGAACGACAGACACCCCAAGAGACCCAGTACTTC CAISEGERQTPQETQYF
TRBJ2-7 NA NA TRBV5-5 TGTGCCAGCAGCTTCTCGAAGGGGACCTACGAGCAGTACTTC CASSFSKGTYEQYF
TRBJ1-5 NA NA TRBV5-5 TGTGCCAGCAGCCTGGGACTCGATCAGCCCCAGCATTTT CASSLGLDQPQHF
TRBJ2-7 TRBD2 once TRBV11-1 TGTGCCAGCAGCTCCGGGACTAGCATTACCTACGAGCAGTACTTC CASSSGTSITYEQYF
TRBJ2-7 TRBD2 NA TRBV6-1 TGTGCCAGCCGGTGGGGAGGCGGGAGCGCCTACGAGCAGTACTTC CASRWGGGSAYEQYF
TRBJ2-7 TRBD1 few TRBV27 TGTGCCAGCAGTCCCGGGACAGGGGGCGACGAGCAGTACTTC CASSPGTGGDEQYF
TRBJ2-1 NA NA TRBV7-9 TGTGCCAGTTTAACAGGTACAGCGAATGAGCAGTTCTTC CASLTGTANEQFF
TRBJ2-7 NA NA TRBV4-2 TGTGCCAGCAGCCAAGGGCGGGGGCCACACTACGAGCAGTACTTC CASSQGRGPHYEQYF
TRBJ2-3 NA NA TRBV6-6 TGTGCCAGCAGTTACTACCCCGCGGCAGGGCCCGATACGCAGTATTTT CASSYYPAAGPDTQYF
TRBJ2-7 NA NA TRBV2 TGTGCCAGCGGTGGGGGCACCCTTCGCGAAGGGTACGAGCAGTACTTC CASGGGTLREGYEQYF